The 23 T cell receptor beta chains below were found in one sample sequenced in a study of blood T cell repertoires in COVID-19. Data came from immunoSEQ multiplex PCR; TCRdb stores just in-frame clones and leaves some out. This table has under 400,000 clones, about 90% appearing once. The sequenced material came from PBMCs or T cells enriched from blood (not recorded which). The receptor set was obtained from a man aged 40-55 years in a cohort exposed to, infected with or recovered from COVID-19 (not recorded which).

This chain connects TRBV9 to TRBJ2-7, with 8 bases identical to TRBD2. The CDR3 has 15 amino acids. Losses at the gene ends were 0 bases for V and 6 bases for J; bases not matched to a gene: 8. Germline V gene lookup returns CDR1 SGDLS and CDR2 YYNGEE. CDR3 amino acids: CASSVVPRGTSEQYF. For the CDR3, the DNA is TGTGCCAGCAGCGTAGTCCCCCGGGGGACTAGCGAGCAGTACTTC.

The chain has TRBV6-5 and TRBJ1-5, with D perhaps matching TRBD1 (5 bases). Germline lookup yields CDR1 MNHEY and CDR2 SVGAGI. The germline V and J ends were trimmed by 0 bases and 3 bases, with 9 bases remaining between them. The CDR3 has 15 residues. The CDR3 DNA sequence: TGTGCCAGCAGTTACTCGGGGCAGTACAATCAGCCCCAGCATTTT. Its protein is CASSYSGQYNQPQHF.

This rearrangement joins TRBV3-1 (or the pseudogene TRBV3-2) to TRBJ1-3, with D unclear. The CDR3 contains 16 residues. Germline loops: CDR1 LGHDT, CDR2 YNNKEL (reference sequence). Trimming left V 3 bases short and J 0 bases short, with 12 bases between. The CDR3 coding sequence is TGTGCCAGCAGCCAGCGAGGTGCGCCCTCTGGAAACACCATATATTTT. Its protein is CASSQRGAPSGNTIYF.

The chain recombines TRBV2 with TRBJ1-5; tentative D call: TRBD1 (5 bases). Germline CDR1 is SNHLY and CDR2 is FYNNEI. The CDR3 has 15 residues. The V gene lost 3 bases and the J gene lost 6 bases, with 15 bases spanning the gap. DNA of the CDR3: TGTGCCAGCAGTGAGCTTGGGGTAGGGGCTCAGCCCCAGCATTTT. Protein: CASSELGVGAQPQHF.

This chain links TRBV5-1 with TRBJ1-4; 7 bases are shared with TRBD1. V was pared by 4 bases and J by 2 bases, with 8 bases of the junction left unmatched. This CDR3 is 16 amino acids long. Looked up from germline, CDR1 is SGHRS and CDR2 is YFSETQ. The DNA of the CDR3 is TGCGCCAGCAGCCCCGGACAGGTCGCGACTAATGAAAAACTGTTTTTT. Protein product: CASSPGQVATNEKLFF.

Here the CDR3 reads CASNPNDGQETQYF. The CDR3 DNA reads as TGTGCCAGCAACCCCAACGATGGTCAGGAGACCCAGTACTTC. The chain joins TRBV9 to TRBJ2-5; D unresolved. Per the germline V gene, CDR1 is SGDLS and CDR2 is YYNGEE. V was pared by 6 bases and J by 5 bases, with 17 bases between. This CDR3 is built from 14 residues.

The chain couples TRBV5-1 to TRBJ1-4; 8 bases align to TRBD1. The V and J ends lost 4 bases and 5 bases, in that order; junction bases with no gene match: 7. Germline V CDR1 and CDR2: SGHRS, YFSETQ. This CDR3 is built from 15 residues. The CDR3 nucleotides read TGCGCCAGCAGCCCGACGGGACAGGAGAATGAAAAACTGTTTTTT. Its protein is CASSPTGQENEKLFF.

The chain has TRBV28 and TRBJ2-7; perhaps TRBD1 as D (5 bases). Germline CDR1 is MDHEN and CDR2 is SYDVKM. CDR3 size: 12 residues. Trimming left V 5 bases short and J 1 base short, with 6 bases between. Written as DNA, the CDR3 is TGTGCCAGCAGTCAGGGATCCTACGAGCAGTACTTC. Translation gives CASSQGSYEQYF.

The V and J genes are TRBV6-5 and TRBJ2-1; TRBD2 agrees at 10 bases. The CDR3 is 16 residues long. Germline loops: CDR1 MNHEY, CDR2 SVGAGI. Losses at the gene ends were 2 bases for V and 7 bases for J; bases not matched to a gene: 8. CDR3 amino acids: CASSYRSGRAGNEQFF. CDR3 nucleotide sequence: TGTGCCAGCAGTTACCGGAGCGGGAGGGCCGGAAATGAGCAGTTCTTC.

The rearrangement joins TRBV5-1 to TRBJ2-3; TRBD1 matches 7 bases. The CDR3 has 14 residues. Germline CDR1 and CDR2: SGHRS and YFSETQ. J gave up 1 base and V 9 bases, and 8 bases lay outside the gene matches. CDR3 amino acids: CATRFGQGTDTQYF. The DNA of the CDR3 is TGCGCCACCAGGTTTGGACAGGGCACAGATACGCAGTATTTT.

The chain uses TRBV28 and TRBJ1-4; 10 bases align to TRBD1. The J segment lost 11 bases and the V segment lost 5 bases, leaving 11 bases of the junction unmatched. From germline, CDR1 is MDHEN and CDR2 SYDVKM. This CDR3 comprises 15 residues. Written as DNA, the CDR3 is TGTGCCAGCAGTCTAACCCGGGACAGGGGTTCGAAACTGTTTTTT. This gives the protein CASSLTRDRGSKLFF. The variable domain in full, with the rest retrieved from reference TRBV28 and TRBJ1-4, is DVKVTQSSRYLVKRTGEKVFLECVQDMDHENMFWYRQDPGLGLRLIYFSYDVKMKEKGDIPEGYSVSREKKERFSLILESASTNQTSMYLCASSLTRDRGSKLFFGSGTQLSVL.

This chain connects TRBV15 to TRBJ2-3; 9 nucleotides agree with TRBD2. The CDR3 spans 19 residues. The V gene end was trimmed by 4 bases and the J gene end by 0 bases; junction bases not matched to a gene: 14. The V gene's germline CDR1 is LNHNV and CDR2 YYDKDF (reference sequence). CDR3 in DNA: TGTGCCACCAGCAAGGGACTAGCAACTTCCTTACCAAGCACAGATACGCAGTATTTT. It specifies CATSKGLATSLPSTDTQYF.

The V call is TRBV9, the J call TRBJ1-6, with D tentatively TRBD1 (5 bases). Trimming stripped 0 bases from V and 7 bases from J, with 14 bases between. This CDR3 has 16 residues. Germline values: CDR1 SGDLS, CDR2 YYNGEE. CDR3 sequence: CASSVGVVAGNSPLHF. The CDR3, as DNA: TGTGCCAGCAGCGTAGGTGTGGTTGCAGGGAATTCACCCCTCCACTTT.

The chain joins TRBV19 to TRBJ2-7; tentatively, D is TRBD1 (5 bases). V lost 6 bases to trimming and J lost 0 bases, with 12 bases between them. The CDR3 is 14 residues long. CDR1 and CDR2 (germline): LNHDA, SQIVND (reference sequence). CDR3 coding DNA: TGTGCCAGTAGGAGGACATCGAGCTCCTACGAGCAGTACTTC. Encoded protein: CASRRTSSSYEQYF.

This chain connects TRBV11-2 to TRBJ2-2, with D possibly matching TRBD2 (6 bases). From germline, CDR1 is SGHAT and CDR2 FQNNGV. The V end lost 1 base, the J end lost 6 bases, and 12 bases lay between the germline ends. This CDR3 comprises 15 residues. The CDR3 region is CASSLVVGEAGELFF. The CDR3, as DNA: TGTGCCAGCAGCTTAGTGGTCGGGGAGGCCGGGGAGCTGTTTTTT.

This sequence joins TRBV30 and TRBJ2-1; 7 bases fit TRBD1. V shed 2 bases and J 3 bases; nucleotides not matched to a gene: 4. The CDR3 is made up of 14 amino acids. Germline-derived CDR1 and CDR2 are GTSNPN and SVGIG (reference sequence). In DNA form, the CDR3 reads TGTGCCTGGAGTCAAGGGGGCAGCTACAATGAGCAGTTCTTC. It encodes CAWSQGGSYNEQFF.

This clone was seen just once. Other DNA variants within this sample encode the same CDR3. This sequence joins TRBV18 and TRBJ2-7, with 9 nucleotides matching TRBD2. The CDR3 is 14 amino acids. V lost 0 bases and J lost 5; bases outside the gene matches: 2. Germline V lookup: CDR1 KGHSH, CDR2 LQKENI. CDR3 DNA sequence: TGTGCCAGCTCACCACCGGGACTAGCCAACGAGCAGTACTTC. Translating it yields CASSPPGLANEQYF.

This clone was observed many times. The chain uses TRBV5-6 and TRBJ2-5; 7 bases match TRBD1. The CDR3 covers 15 residues. The V gene end was trimmed by 4 bases and the J gene end by 5 bases; junction bases not matched to a gene: 11. CDR1 is SGHDT, CDR2 YYEEEE, per germline. CDR3 DNA: TGTGCCAGCAGCCATCGGCTCCTAGGGGGCGAGACCCAGTACTTC. Encoded protein: CASSHRLLGGETQYF.

This clone appeared once. The chain uses TRBV30 and TRBJ2-5, with TRBD1 matching over 8 bases. The CDR3 is 14 residues long. With V trimmed by 2 bases and J by 5 bases, 7 bases remained unmatched. CDR1 is GTSNPN, CDR2 SVGIG, per germline (reference sequence). CDR3 in amino acids: CAWSRGTGWETQYF. The CDR3 DNA follows: TGTGCCTGGAGTCGAGGGACAGGATGGGAGACCCAGTACTTC. The variable domain in full, with the rest retrieved from reference TRBV30 and TRBJ2-5, is SQTIHQWPATLVQPVGSPLSLECTVEGTSNPNLYWYRQAAGRGLQLLFYSVGIGQISSEVPQNLSASRPQDRQFILSSKKLLLSDSGFYLCAWSRGTGWETQYFGPGTRLLVL.

This clone was recorded only once. The CDR3 spells CAISESGGGASPLHF. In nucleotides, the CDR3 is TGTGCCATCAGTGAGTCTGGAGGGGGCGCCTCACCCCTCCACTTT. The chain is built from TRBV10-3 and TRBJ1-6, with TRBD1 identical over 7 bases. Germline lookup yields CDR1 ENHRY and CDR2 SYGVKD. CDR3 length: 15 residues. Losses at the gene ends were 0 bases for V and 10 bases for J; bases not matched to a gene: 6.

This clone was detected a few times. This rearrangement joins TRBV7-9 to TRBJ2-7; maybe TRBD2 (6 bases). This CDR3 region has 12 residues. CDR1 is SEHNR, CDR2 FQNEAQ, per germline (reference sequence). V lost 4 bases to trimming and J lost 5 bases, with 9 bases between them. The CDR3 sequence: CASSSTRHEQYF. The CDR3 region has the DNA TGTGCCAGCAGCTCGACTAGGCACGAGCAGTACTTC.

The chain carries TRBV20-1 and TRBJ1-1, with a weak D call TRBD1 (5 bases). Per the germline V gene, CDR1 is DFQATT and CDR2 is SNEGSKA (reference sequence). With 3 bases removed from V and 5 bases from J, the gap between germline ends came to 16 bases. The CDR3 has 14 residues. In DNA form, the CDR3 reads TGCAGTGCTAGTTTCAGTCAGGGCGGTACTGAAGCTTTCTTT. Protein: CSASFSQGGTEAFF.

This rearrangement joins TRBV18 to TRBJ1-3, with D hard to call. V lost 0 bases, J lost 0 bases, and 3 bases lay in between. Per germline, CDR1 KGHSH and CDR2 LQKENI. This CDR3 is built from 14 residues. CDR3 nucleotides: TGTGCCAGCTCACCACCTTACTCTGGAAACACCATATATTTT. Protein: CASSPPYSGNTIYF. Filled out from reference TRBV18 and TRBJ1-3, the complete variable domain reads NAGVMQNPRHLVRRRGQEARLRCSPMKGHSHVYWYRQLPEEGLKFMVYLQKENIIDESGMPKERFSAEFPKEGPSILRIQQVVRGDSAAYFCASSPPYSGNTIYFGEGSWLTVV.